These 20 T cell receptor beta chains came from one sample sequenced in a study of T-cell reconstitution after alpha-beta-depleted transplantation in children. Using unique molecular identifiers, the investigators prepared the TCRbeta library. TCRdb redid the calling of the PCR reads with MiXCR, one entry per CDR3 protein. In the table there are about 240,000 distinct CDR3 sequences, around 12% of which are singletons. Sample: PBMCs from the stem cell graft donor, taken from the stem cell graft. The receptor set was obtained from a human donor who donated a stem cell graft to a child with acute lymphoblastic leukemia.

A word on this clonotype: The junction departs from the called germline gene at one end, perhaps through a read error. The chain couples TRBV12-3 or TRBV12-4 to TRBJ2-7; no clear D. The length of the CDR3 is 12 residues. The CDR3 loop reads CASSLGGNDQYF. Here the CDR3 DNA reads TGTGCCAGCAGTTTAGGGGGTAACGACCAGTACTTC.

This clonotype has a handful of counts. An end of the junction does not agree with germline; a read error may underlie this. CDR3 amino acids: CASSQDRGSGANGLTF. The CDR3, as DNA: TGCGCCAGCAGCCAAGACAGGGGGTCTGGGGCCAACGGCCTGACTTTC. This chain uses TRBV4-3 with TRBJ2-6; TRBD1 matches at 7 bases. Germline loops: CDR1 LGHNA, CDR2 YSLEER. The CDR3 covers 16 residues.

This clonotype was picked up many times. The J gene is TRBJ2-2, the V gene TRBV5-1; D is possibly TRBD2 (7 bases). The germline V gene has CDR1 SGHRS and CDR2 YFSETQ. The CDR3 length is 16 residues. The ends were cut back, 6 bases at V and 3 bases at J, with 18 bases in the middle. The CDR3 loop is CASIGGPRVDTGELFF. The CDR3 coding sequence is TGCGCCAGCATCGGGGGGCCTCGAGTAGACACCGGGGAGCTGTTTTTT.

This clonotype was counted ten times or more. The chain is built from TRBV5-1 and TRBJ2-3; the match to TRBD2 covers 11 bases. This CDR3 comprises 15 residues. The ends lost 3 bases at V and 5 bases at J; junction bases unmatched: 5. Per germline, CDR1 SGHRS and CDR2 YFSETQ. The CDR3 region is CASSSGTSGIDTQYF. The CDR3 region has the DNA TGCGCCAGCAGCTCCGGGACTAGCGGTATAGATACGCAGTATTTT.

This clonotype was seen at least ten times. The chain is built from TRBV12-5 and TRBJ2-2; D is perhaps TRBD1 or TRBD2 (7 bases each). CDR3 size: 16 residues. Germline assignment: CDR1 LGHNT and CDR2 FRNRAP. V lost 6 bases, J lost 3 bases, and 17 bases lay in between. The CDR3 spells CASGSGEGADTGELFF. DNA of the CDR3: TGTGCTAGTGGCTCAGGGGAGGGGGCCGACACCGGGGAGCTGTTTTTT.

The rearrangement uses TRBV18 and TRBJ2-3, with D unresolved. V was cut by 1 base and J by 2 bases, with 7 bases left in between. Germline V gene data show CDR1 as KGHSH and CDR2 as LQKENI. The CDR3 loop spans 14 amino acids. CDR3 nucleotide sequence: TGTGCCAGCTCACCACAGGGAACCACAGATACGCAGTATTTT. It yields the protein CASSPQGTTDTQYF.

The table lists this clonotype with many counts. The rearrangement uses TRBV20-1 and TRBJ2-5; 8 nucleotides line up with TRBD2. Germline trimming cut 7 bases from V and 1 base from J; bases unmatched to any gene: 11. CDR1 is DFQATT and CDR2 is SNEGSKA in the germline V gene (reference sequence). The CDR3 length is 15 residues. The CDR3 DNA reads TGCAGTGTCAGGGAGTCTAGCGGGCGCCAAGAGACCCAGTACTTC. Protein product: CSVRESSGRQETQYF.

The J gene is TRBJ2-7, the V gene TRBV5-6; 8 bases map to TRBD1. This CDR3 comprises 15 residues. Germline-derived CDR1 and CDR2 are SGHDT and YYEEEE. V lost 6 bases and J lost 2; bases outside the gene matches: 10. DNA for the CDR3: TGTGCCAGCAAGCCTTGGGACAGGACCGCCTACGAGCAGTACTTC. This encodes CASKPWDRTAYEQYF.

The sample holds many counts of this clonotype. The rearrangement uses TRBV11-1 and TRBJ2-6; 8 nucleotides line up with TRBD2. V lost 1 base to trimming and J lost 3 bases; unmatched junction nucleotides: 8. Germline assignment: CDR1 SGHAT and CDR2 FQDESV (reference sequence). The CDR3 runs 18 residues. The CDR3 sequence: CASSLVRAGVGGANVLTF. The DNA for the CDR3 is TGTGCCAGCAGCTTAGTAAGAGCGGGAGTAGGTGGGGCCAACGTCCTGACTTTC.

This clonotype was recorded at least ten times. This chain connects TRBV29-1 to TRBJ2-5; possibly TRBD1 for D (6 bases). Deletions cut 4 bases from V and 1 base from J, with 7 bases between. There are 12 residues in the CDR3. Germline CDR1 reads SQVTM; CDR2 reads ANQGSEA. The CDR3 spells CSVGRGQETQYF. The CDR3 DNA reads TGCAGCGTTGGCAGGGGCCAAGAGACCCAGTACTTC.

The table lists this clonotype with a few counts. The chain recombines TRBV18 with TRBJ1-4; 8 bases are a match to TRBD1. Per the germline V gene, CDR1 is KGHSH and CDR2 is LQKENI. The ends lost 4 bases at V and 6 bases at J; junction bases unmatched: 7. The length of the CDR3 is 15 residues. This chain's CDR3 is CASSRSGTGDEKLFF. The CDR3 nucleotides read TGTGCCAGCTCACGGTCCGGGACAGGTGATGAAAAACTGTTTTTT.

The chain's CDR3 is CASSPGTGSNEQFF. The CDR3, as DNA: TGTGCCAGCAGCCCCGGGACAGGGAGTAATGAGCAGTTCTTC. The J gene is TRBJ2-1, the V gene TRBV7-9; 9 bases are shared with TRBD1. Germline CDR1 reads SEHNR; CDR2 reads FQNEAQ (reference sequence). The CDR3 is 14 residues long. Unmatched junction bases numbered 6, after V lost 5 bases and J lost 7 bases.

In this sample, this clonotype turned up many times. The chain links TRBV29-1 to TRBJ2-6, with 7 bases that match TRBD2. The junction had 2 bases not matched to a gene; V was cut back by 2 bases and J by 1 base. The CDR3 totals 15 residues. Germline CDR1 and CDR2: SQVTM and ANQGSEA. The CDR3 sequence: CSVEWEGSGANVLTF. The CDR3 DNA follows: TGCAGCGTTGAATGGGAGGGGTCTGGGGCCAACGTCCTGACTTTC. The entire variable domain, with the rest obtained from reference TRBV29-1 and TRBJ2-6, is as follows: SAVISQKPSRDICQRGTSLTIQCQVDSQVTMMFWYRQQPGQSLTLIATANQGSEATYESGFVIDKFPISRPNLTFSTLTVSNMSPEDSSIYLCSVEWEGSGANVLTFGAGSRLTVL.

This clonotype occurred many times. The chain combines TRBV9 with TRBJ2-1; D unresolved. V lost 4 bases and J 4 bases, leaving 6 bases between the germline ends. Germline V gene sequence: CDR1 SGDLS, CDR2 YYNGEE. The CDR3 extends over 12 amino acids. The CDR3 sequence: CASSPAYNEQFF. CDR3 in DNA: TGTGCCAGCAGCCCCGCATACAATGAGCAGTTCTTC.

This clonotype was recorded many times. The chain employs TRBV9 and TRBJ1-4; a possible D gene is TRBD1 (6 bases). V was trimmed by 3 bases and J by 7 bases, leaving 13 bases between them. This CDR3 is 14 amino acids long. Germline lookup yields CDR1 SGDLS and CDR2 YYNGEE. CDR3 protein: CASSERGSGEKLFF. In nucleotides, the CDR3 is TGTGCCAGCAGCGAAAGGGGGTCCGGTGAAAAACTGTTTTTT.

At least ten counts were recorded for this clonotype. The rearrangement joins TRBV4-1 to TRBJ2-3; perhaps D is TRBD1 or TRBD2 (5 bases each). The germline gives CDR1 MGHRA, CDR2 YSYEKL. The CDR3 is 14 amino acids. V lost 3 bases and J lost 5, with 12 bases in between. CDR3 DNA sequence: TGCGCCAGCAGCCACTCCCCGGGGCAAGATACGCAGTATTTT. It encodes CASSHSPGQDTQYF.

The chain carries TRBV24-1 and TRBJ1-1; 8 positions match TRBD1. CDR3 length: 14 amino acids. V gave up 4 bases and J gave up 1 base; unmatched junction bases: 1. Looked up from germline, CDR1 is KGHDR and CDR2 is SFDVKD. This CDR3 reads CATSDQGANTEAFF. The CDR3 region has the DNA TGTGCCACCAGTGACCAGGGGGCGAACACTGAAGCTTTCTTT.

This clonotype showed up many times. V is TRBV13 and J is TRBJ1-2; 11 nucleotides line up with TRBD1. V lost 3 bases to trimming and J lost 0 bases; unmatched junction nucleotides: 3. The CDR3 is 16 residues long. From germline, CDR1 is PRHDT and CDR2 FYEKMQ (reference sequence). The CDR3 coding sequence is TGTGCCAGCAGCTTCGGGACAGGGGGTTCTAACTATGGCTACACCTTC. Residues: CASSFGTGGSNYGYTF.

This clonotype was seen many times. The chain links TRBV4-3 to TRBJ1-2; no firm D call. Germline lookup yields CDR1 LGHNA and CDR2 YSLEER. V shed 0 bases and J shed 9 bases, with 11 bases lying between them. The CDR3 is 13 residues long. CDR3 sequence reads: CASSQDTGYRYTF. In nucleotides, the CDR3 is TGCGCCAGCAGCCAAGATACGGGGTATCGCTACACCTTC.

This clonotype was counted at least ten times. The chain has TRBV12-3 or TRBV12-4 and TRBJ2-2; D ambiguous. There are 14 residues in the CDR3. V shed 3 bases and J shed 5 bases, with 10 bases lying between them. In DNA, the CDR3 is TGTGCCAGCAGTTTTGCCGGTCCAACCGGGGAGCTGTTTTTT. Protein sequence: CASSFAGPTGELFF.